What follows are 9 T cell receptor beta chains derived from one specimen sequenced in a study of blood T cell repertoires in COVID-19 (dated by TCRdb to the early 2020s). Receptor libraries were prepared by the immunoSEQ multiplex PCR assay. This immuneACCESS table, as held by TCRdb, lists in-frame sequences with V and J called but not all clones. Of the missing ones, under half trace to an unresolved V gene in checked studies; the others have no known cause. The sample data list about 210,000 clones, and about 89% of these were observed just once. About 4.8% of the sample is held by the ten biggest clonotypes. The sample consisted of peripheral blood. These receptors were collected from a woman aged 40 to 50 with acute or convalescent COVID-19.

This clone was seen a handful of times. The chain employs TRBV19 and TRBJ1-6; D is possibly TRBD1 (6 bases). Germline-derived CDR1 and CDR2 are LNHDA and SQIVND (reference sequence). V shed 6 bases and J shed 5 bases, with 14 bases lying between them. CDR3 length: 15 residues. This CDR3 reads CASSTLGQHNSPLHF. CDR3 nucleotides: TGTGCCAGTAGCACTCTTGGACAGCATAATTCACCCCTCCACTTT.

V usage is TRBV6-1 and J usage is TRBJ2-7, with a weak D call TRBD1 (6 bases). There are 16 residues in the CDR3. Germline V gene data show CDR1 as MNHNS and CDR2 as SASEGT. V was clipped by 2 bases and J by 2 bases, with 16 bases between them. The CDR3: CASSELGDRRTYEQYV. CDR3 DNA sequence: TGTGCCAGCAGTGAACTCGGCGACAGGAGGACCTACGAGCAGTACGTC.

The chain employs TRBV5-1 and TRBJ1-2, with 7 bases lining up with TRBD1. Trimming cost V 1 base and J 6 bases; bases outside gene matches: 9. The CDR3 sequence is 15 residues long. Germline CDR1 reads SGHRS; CDR2 reads YFSETQ. In DNA, the CDR3 is TGCGCCAGCAGCTTGATGGCAGGGGGTGAGAATGGCTACACCTTC. Its translation: CASSLMAGGENGYTF.

The chain is built from TRBV5-1 and TRBJ2-2; D gene ambiguous. Germline loops: CDR1 SGHRS, CDR2 YFSETQ. The CDR3 spans 14 residues. Trimming took 4 bases from V and 0 from J, leaving 7 bases between them. The CDR3: CASSGASNTGELFF. The CDR3 DNA is TGCGCCAGCAGCGGAGCGTCGAACACCGGGGAGCTGTTTTTT.

The chain employs TRBV6-1 and TRBJ1-1; D is ambiguous. The V gene's germline CDR1 is MNHNS and CDR2 SASEGT. Trimming shortened V by 2 bases and J by 11 bases, and 18 bases separated the two germline ends. This CDR3 has 14 amino acids. The CDR3 coding sequence is TGTGCCAGCAGTGAAAGTTTCAACCGGTTGTGGGCTTTCTTT. Translation gives CASSESFNRLWAFF.

V and J are TRBV14 and TRBJ2-2, with 10 bases identical to TRBD1. CDR1 SGHDN and CDR2 FVKESK come from the germline V gene. The V and J ends lost 1 base and 4 bases, in that order; junction bases with no gene match: 9. The CDR3 runs 18 residues. The chain's CDR3 is CASSQGSWTGGITGELFF. The CDR3 DNA sequence: TGTGCCAGCAGCCAAGGCAGTTGGACAGGGGGTATCACCGGGGAGCTGTTTTTT.

This clone was picked up one time. The chain combines TRBV9 with TRBJ1-2; D perhaps matches TRBD1 (5 bases). The V end was cut by 0 bases, the J end by 1 base, with 22 bases between. Germline CDR1 SGDLS, CDR2 YYNGEE. This CDR3 contains 19 residues. The CDR3 bases are TGTGCCAGCAGCGTAGAAGTTGGAGGGTGGGGGAACTATAACTATGGCTACACCTTC. Amino acid sequence: CASSVEVGGWGNYNYGYTF. Variable domain in full (rest from reference TRBV9 and TRBJ1-2): DSGVTQTPKHLITATGQRVTLRCSPRSGDLSVYWYQQSLDQGLQFLIQYYNGEERAKGNILERFSAQQFPDLHSELNLSSLELGDSALYFCASSVEVGGWGNYNYGYTFGSGTRLTVV.

The chain recombines TRBV3-1 (or the pseudogene TRBV3-2) with TRBJ1-6, with a possible D match to TRBD1 (5 bases). V lost 0 bases to trimming and J lost 1 base, with 13 bases between them. Per the germline V gene, CDR1 is LGHDT and CDR2 is YNNKEL (reference sequence). The CDR3 extends over 18 amino acids. The CDR3 loop is CASSQEGVRQSYNSPLHF. CDR3 nucleotides: TGTGCCAGCAGCCAAGAAGGCGTCCGACAGTCCTATAATTCACCCCTCCACTTT.

This clone was recorded once. The chain joins TRBV5-4 to TRBJ1-3, with D maybe TRBD1 (6 bases). Germline lookup yields CDR1 SGHNT and CDR2 YYREEE (reference sequence). With 4 bases removed from V and 0 bases from J, the gap between germline ends came to 11 bases. CDR3 size: 15 residues. The CDR3 region has the DNA TGTGCCAGCAGCACCGACAGGAGCTCTGGAAACACCATATATTTT. Its translation: CASSTDRSSGNTIYF.